This entry lists 19 T cell receptor beta chains sequenced from one sample in a study of early stage breast cancer tumors. Measured with immunoSEQ multiplex PCR; TCRdb has only the in-frame clones, and not every one. Here the sample spans some 47,000 clones, roughly 83% being singletons. Material for sequencing was blood. The receptors were gathered from a person between 45 and 65 years old with breast cancer.

V is TRBV14 and J is TRBJ1-6; D is possibly TRBD1 (5 bases). The V and J ends lost 6 bases and 2 bases respectively, with 8 bases between them. The V gene's germline CDR1 is SGHDN and CDR2 FVKESK. This CDR3 has 14 residues. The CDR3 DNA is TGTGCCAGCAGTTACAGGACCTATAATTCACCCCTCCACTTT. This encodes CASSYRTYNSPLHF.

The chain couples TRBV13 to TRBJ1-4; TRBD1 matches 8 bases. CDR1 is PRHDT, CDR2 FYEKMQ, per germline (reference sequence). Unmatched junction bases numbered 4, after V lost 5 bases and J lost 8 bases. The CDR3 has 13 residues. The CDR3 region has the DNA TGTGCCAGCAGCCCACAGGGGGAGGAAAAACTGTTTTTT. This encodes CASSPQGEEKLFF.

This clone was observed a single time. The CDR3 is CASSSSGGRNTNQPQHF. The CDR3 DNA reads TGTGCCAGCAGCTCGTCCGGTGGACGCAACACGAATCAGCCCCAGCATTTT. The chain couples TRBV11-1 to TRBJ1-5; D gene ambiguous. Between the trimmed V and J ends, which lost 4 bases and 4 bases, there was a span of 20 bases. CDR3 length: 17 amino acids. CDR1 is SGHAT and CDR2 is FQDESV in the germline V gene (reference sequence).

CDR3 protein: CASSSRDRGDNEQFF. CDR3 DNA: TGTGCCAGCAGCTCCCGGGACAGGGGAGACAATGAGCAGTTCTTC. J is TRBJ2-1 and V is TRBV9, with TRBD1 matching over 10 bases. The CDR3 covers 15 residues. Germline V lookup: CDR1 SGDLS, CDR2 YYNGEE. The trim removed 4 bases at V and 5 bases at J, leaving 6 bases unmatched.

This sequence joins TRBV5-1 and TRBJ2-2, with 9 bases that match TRBD1. The CDR3 runs to 16 residues. The germline CDR1 and CDR2 sequences are SGHRS and YFSETQ. Trimming removed 6 bases from V and 1 base from J; junction bases left unmatched: 7. In DNA, the CDR3 is TGCGCCAGCACCACGGAGGGACAGGGGAACACCGGGGAGCTGTTTTTT. Translating gives CASTTEGQGNTGELFF. The full variable domain, its missing parts supplied by reference TRBV5-1 and TRBJ2-2, is KAGVTQTPRYLIKTRGQQVTLSCSPISGHRSVSWYQQTPGQGLQFLFEYFSETQRNKGNFPGRFSGRQFSNSRSEMNVSTLELGDSALYLCASTTEGQGNTGELFFGEGSRLTVL.

The V gene is TRBV19, the J gene TRBJ2-7; 8 positions match TRBD2. Trimming at V came to 6 bases and at J to 13 bases, leaving 17 bases not matched to a gene. Germline V lookup: CDR1 LNHDA, CDR2 SQIVND (reference sequence). This CDR3 is built from 14 residues. CDR3 loop: CASSIQAGAGAAYF. The CDR3 DNA follows: TGTGCCAGTAGCATCCAAGCGGGGGCGGGCGCGGCATACTTC.

The sample holds a few counts of this clone. The chain has TRBV13 and TRBJ1-1; unclear D gene. CDR3 length equals 16 residues. From germline, CDR1 is PRHDT and CDR2 FYEKMQ (reference sequence). The ends were cut back, 4 bases at V and 0 bases at J, with 15 bases in the middle. CDR3 residues: CASSSKRETLNTEAFF. CDR3 nucleotides: TGTGCCAGCAGCTCCAAACGGGAGACTTTGAACACTGAAGCTTTCTTT.

The chain links TRBV18 to TRBJ2-3; D ambiguous. CDR3 length: 12 residues. V lost 3 bases to trimming and J lost 6 bases, with 7 bases between them. Germline-derived CDR1 and CDR2 are KGHSH and LQKENI. CDR3 DNA: TGTGCCAGCTCACCGGAGAAGGATACGCAGTATTTT. It encodes CASSPEKDTQYF.

The chain couples TRBV7-2 to TRBJ2-5; possible D gene TRBD1, 6 bases. The V gene's germline CDR1 is SGHTA and CDR2 FQGNSA. Trimming left V 1 base short and J 2 bases short, with 14 bases between. This CDR3 spans 16 amino acids. CDR3 DNA: TGTGCCAGCAGCTTAGGAGGGGGAGAGGGTCAAGAGACCCAGTACTTC. Its protein is CASSLGGGEGQETQYF.

The CDR3 protein is CASSTLSGGLTDTQYF. CDR3 in DNA: TGTGCCAGCAGTACCCTAAGCGGGGGCCTTACAGATACGCAGTATTTT. This rearrangement joins TRBV28 to TRBJ2-3, with 8 positions matching TRBD2. The CDR3 is 16 amino acids. The V and J ends lost 5 bases and 3 bases, in that order; junction bases with no gene match: 10. The V gene's germline CDR1 is MDHEN and CDR2 SYDVKM.

This chain uses TRBV7-3 with TRBJ2-1; no definite D call. The CDR3 runs to 12 residues. Germline CDR1 is SGHTA and CDR2 is FQGTGA. The ends were cut back, 5 bases at V and 7 bases at J, with 9 bases in the middle. The CDR3 DNA follows: TGTGCCAGCAGCGCGGTTGGAAATGAGCAGTTCTTC. The encoded protein is CASSAVGNEQFF.

As to this clone: One end of the junction does not line up with germline, which may come from a read error. The rearrangement joins TRBV2 to TRBJ2-3, with TRBD2 matching 11 bases. CDR1 is SNHLY, CDR2 FYNNEI, per germline. There are 14 residues in the CDR3. Here the CDR3 reads CTSRPGLAADTQYF. The CDR3 region has the DNA TGTACCAGCAGGCCGGGACTAGCGGCTGATACGCAGTATTTT.

The rearrangement joins TRBV30 to TRBJ1-1; perhaps TRBD1 as D (5 bases). This CDR3 has 14 residues. Trimming took 4 bases from V and 3 from J, leaving 15 bases between them. CDR1 is GTSNPN and CDR2 is SVGIG in the germline V gene (reference sequence). CDR3 sequence reads: CAWNDVAGDTEAFF. The DNA of the CDR3 is TGTGCCTGGAACGATGTAGCGGGGGACACTGAAGCTTTCTTT. The variable domain in full, completed from reference TRBV30 and TRBJ1-1, reads SQTIHQWPATLVQPVGSPLSLECTVEGTSNPNLYWYRQAAGRGLQLLFYSVGIGQISSEVPQNLSASRPQDRQFILSSKKLLLSDSGFYLCAWNDVAGDTEAFFGQGTRLTVV.

The chain uses TRBV6-5 and TRBJ1-3; D is undetermined. The CDR3 is 13 amino acids. Deletions cut 2 bases from V and 7 bases from J, with 9 bases between. The germline V gene encodes CDR1 MNHEY and CDR2 SVGAGI. In DNA, the CDR3 is TGTGCCAGCAGTTACACCCCGGGGAACACCATATATTTT. Residues: CASSYTPGNTIYF.

V gene TRBV9 combines with J gene TRBJ1-4; 7 bases agree with TRBD1. CDR1 and CDR2 (germline): SGDLS, YYNGEE. With 4 bases clipped from V and 8 bases from J, the junction kept 11 bases outside the gene matches. The CDR3 is 15 amino acids. CDR3 bases: TGTGCCAGCAGCCAGGGGGGACCCTGGGACGAAAAACTGTTTTTT. Protein product: CASSQGGPWDEKLFF.

CDR3 sequence reads: CASSLGRTSGSPGELFF. As DNA, the CDR3 is TGCGCCAGCAGCTTGGGGAGGACTAGCGGGAGTCCCGGGGAGCTGTTTTTT. V usage is TRBV5-1 and J usage is TRBJ2-2; TRBD2 aligns across 13 bases. The V gene's germline CDR1 is SGHRS and CDR2 YFSETQ. This CDR3 comprises 17 residues. The V gene end was trimmed by 0 bases and the J gene end by 6 bases; junction bases not matched to a gene: 5.

The chain carries TRBV2 and TRBJ2-5; D may correspond to TRBD1 or TRBD2 (5 bases each). The CDR3 is 16 residues long. Germline values: CDR1 SNHLY, CDR2 FYNNEI. V lost 4 bases, J lost 7 bases, and 22 bases lay in between. CDR3 sequence reads: CASSVRGAPVDPTQYF. Written as DNA, the CDR3 is TGTGCCAGCAGTGTGAGGGGAGCTCCTGTCGACCCGACCCAGTACTTC.

The genes are TRBV4-2 and TRBJ2-2, with unresolved D. Between the trimmed V and J ends, which lost 1 base and 0 bases, there was a span of 9 bases. The CDR3 consists of 16 residues. Germline values: CDR1 LGHNA, CDR2 YNFKEQ. The CDR3 reads CASSQGLLANTGELFF. CDR3 in DNA: TGTGCCAGCAGCCAAGGGTTATTAGCGAACACCGGGGAGCTGTTTTTT.

The chain carries TRBV2 and TRBJ2-7; 10 positions agree with TRBD1. The CDR3 has 14 amino acids. V lost 7 bases, J lost 2 bases, and 5 bases stayed unmatched. Germline CDR1 SNHLY, CDR2 FYNNEI. The CDR3 DNA reads as TGTGCCAGCATCGGACAGGGGGTACCCTACGAGCAGTACTTC. Its translation: CASIGQGVPYEQYF.